Listed below are T cell receptor beta chains from one sample, sequenced in a study of CD8+CD57+ T cells in acquired aplastic anemia. One entry per CDR3 protein results from TCRdb running MiXCR on the reads. This table holds some 410,000 distinct CDR3 sequences, roughly 68% found once. Sequenced material: sorted CD4+, CD8+, or CD8+CD57+ T cells (not recorded which) from PBMCs. The source is a human donor in good health, serving as a control. Each CDR3 is given with its conserved first and last residue. D genes are given only for firm matches. Clone size appears in some rows only: once, few, many, or a class for an expanded clone.

TRBV2	TRBD1	TRBJ1-2	once	TGTGTCAGCAAATGGACAGGCTATGGCTACACCTTC	CVSKWTGYGYTF
TRBV7-9	TRBD1	TRBJ1-6	-	TGTGCCAGCAGCCTCAATTCCGGGACAGGAATAAATTCACCCCTCCACTTT	CASSLNSGTGINSPLHF
TRBV11-1	-	TRBJ2-7	-	TGTGCCAGCAGCTTAGGGGCGGATATTGTGCACGAGCAGTACTTC	CASSLGADIVHEQYF
TRBV5-8	-	TRBJ2-5	many	TGTGCCAGCAGCCCGCAGACGGGACAAGAGACCCAGTACTTC	CASSPQTGQETQYF
TRBV7-2	-	TRBJ1-6	-	TGTGCCAGCAGCCCGGTGGGCGCGATGAACACTGAAGCTTTT	CASSPVGAMNTEAF
TRBV7-9	TRBD1	TRBJ1-4	-	TGTGCCAGCAGCTTACCGGGACAGGGGGGGTCACTCCTCTTT	CASSLPGQGGSLLF
TRBV12-3/TRBV12-4	-	TRBJ2-1	once	-	CASSFYICSAGETSWDGNEQFF
TRBV7-9	-	TRBJ2-7	few	TGTGCCAGCAGCCCCCGTGATTTCTACGAGCAGTACTTC	CASSPRDFYEQYF
TRBV7-2	TRBD1	TRBJ1-1	-	TGTGCCAGCAGCCGGATGGGACAGCAAGCTGTCTTTGGATTT	CASSRMGQQAVFGF
TRBV7-9	-	TRBJ2-7	many	TGTGCCAGCAGCTTAGCCCTCCGGGGGTCGTACGAGCAGTACTTC	CASSLALRGSYEQYF
TRBV15	TRBD2	TRBJ2-5	few	TGTGCCACCAGCAGACTCCCGGTCGGGAGGAATGGAGAGACCCAGTACTTC	CATSRLPVGRNGETQYF
TRBV25-1	-	TRBJ2-7	-	TGCGCCAGCAGTGACAAAGACAGGTTCCTTCCCTACGAGCAGTACTTC	CASSDKDRFLPYEQYF
TRBV7-3	-	TRBJ1-1	-	TGTGCCAGCAGTGGAAAGGGGGGGCTGGGCACTGAAGCTTTCTTT	CASSGKGGLGTEAFF
TRBV4-3	-	TRBJ1-1	many	TGCGCCAGCAGCCAAGATTATGCGGGGCTCTGGACTGAAGCTTTCTTT	CASSQDYAGLWTEAFF
TRBV19	-	TRBJ2-7	-	TGTGCCAGTAGAGACGGATCCCGGGGCAACGAGCAGTACTTC	CASRDGSRGNEQYF
TRBV5-5	-	TRBJ1-4	-	TGCGCCAGCAGCGTGCAAGTAGGGAGGAGTGAAAAACTGTTTTTT	CASSVQVGRSEKLFF
TRBV10-3	TRBD1	TRBJ1-5	-	TGTGCCATTGGGGACAGGGGCAATCAGCCCCAGCATTTT	CAIGDRGNQPQHF
TRBV4-3	-	TRBJ1-1	-	TGCGCCAGCAGCCAGGGGGCGATGGCCACTGAAGCTTTCTTT	CASSQGAMATEAFF
TRBV5-1	-	TRBJ2-6	-	TGCGCCAGCAGCATAGCTCGGGGTCAAGGGGCCAACGTCCTGACTTTC	CASSIARGQGANVLTF
TRBV4-2	-	TRBJ1-4	-	TGTGCCAGCAGACCAGGGTTAGGGACTAATGAAAAACTGTTTTTT	CASRPGLGTNEKLFF
TRBV7-3	-	TRBJ2-7	-	TGTGCCAGCAGCGCGGGCAGGTGTGTATGCTACCAGTACTTC	CASSAGRCVCYQYF
TRBV5-5	-	TRBJ1-1	-	TGTGCCAGCAGCTTGAGGGGGGGCCCGTGGGCTGAAGCTTTCTTT	CASSLRGGPWAEAFF
TRBV11-2	-	TRBJ1-1	many	TGTGCCAGCAGCCAAACCCGAAACGCTGAAGCTTTCTTT	CASSQTRNAEAFF
TRBV24-1	-	TRBJ1-1	-	TGTGCCACCAGTGACTCGAGGAACACTGAAGCTTTCTTT	CATSDSRNTEAFF
TRBV11-2	-	TRBJ1-2	-	TGTGCCAGCAGCTCTCGGGTTCTTGTCCCCTATGGCTACACCTTC	CASSSRVLVPYGYTF
TRBV12-3/TRBV12-4	TRBD1	TRBJ1-5	many	TGTGCCAGCAGTCTGGGACAGGGGACCAATCAGCCCCAGCATTTT	CASSLGQGTNQPQHF
TRBV7-2	TRBD2	TRBJ2-7	-	TGTGCCAGCAGCTCTCTCGGGGGGTCGAGCAATCAGCCCTTC	CASSSLGGSSNQPF
TRBV24-1	-	TRBJ1-2	few	TGTGCCACCAGTGACAGAAGCCTTGGCTACACCTTC	CATSDRSLGYTF
TRBV7-6	-	TRBJ1-1	-	TGTGCCAGCAGCTTAGCCCCGGACAATGAAGCTTTCTTT	CASSLAPDNEAFF
TRBV20-1	-	TRBJ2-1	-	TGCAGTGCTAGCGTCGCGGTCCATGTCAATGAGCAGTTCTTC	CSASVAVHVNEQFF
TRBV19	TRBD2	TRBJ2-2	many	TGTGCCAGTAGTATACCCCTGGGACTAGCGGGGGAGAACACCGGGGAGCTGTTTTTT	CASSIPLGLAGENTGELFF
TRBV20-1	-	TRBJ2-1	once	TGCAGTGCTAGAGCTATCGCTGGCCTCAATGAGCAGTTCTTC	CSARAIAGLNEQFF
TRBV24-1	-	TRBJ2-5	-	TGTGCCACCAGTGGTGCAGGGGCCCAAGAGACCCAGTGCTTC	CATSGAGAQETQCF
TRBV5-5	TRBD1	TRBJ2-7	-	TGTGCCAGCAGCCAACGACAGGGCTCCGAGCAGTACTTC	CASSQRQGSEQYF
TRBV7-9	-	TRBJ1-1	few	TGTGCTAGCAGCTTATCGTCTGGAGCTTTCTTT	CASSLSSGAFF
TRBV11-3	-	TRBJ2-5	-	TGTGCCAGCAGCTTAGAACAAGCCAAGGAGACCCAGTACTTC	CASSLEQAKETQYF
TRBV7-3	-	TRBJ2-7	-	TGTGCTAGCAGCAGACGGGGCTCCTACGAGCAGTACTTC	CASSRRGSYEQYF
TRBV20-1	TRBD1	TRBJ1-6	many	TGCAGTGCTCAACAATTTCGGACAGGAAATTCACCCCTCCACTTT	CSAQQFRTGNSPLHF
TRBV20-1	-	TRBJ1-2	few	TGCAGTGCTAGAGATTTCTATGGCTACACCTTC	CSARDFYGYTF
TRBV7-3	TRBD1	TRBJ2-1	-	TGTGCCAGCAGCAGGGGGACAGGGATTGTACGAGCAGTACAGTTCTTC	CASSRGTGIVRAVQFF
TRBV6-1	TRBD1	TRBJ1-6	-	TGTGCCAGCAGTGGACAGGGAAGAGGATCACCCCTCCACTTT	CASSGQGRGSPLHF
TRBV2	-	TRBJ1-4	-	TGTGCCAGCAGGGCCAGGAGATGGGGGCTGTACGAAAAACTGTTTTTT	CASRARRWGLYEKLFF
TRBV7-3	-	TRBJ2-5	-	TGTGCCAGCAGTCCAGCCGGCGAGGACGGGTCCTCCTACTTC	CASSPAGEDGSSYF
TRBV30	TRBD1	TRBJ1-6	many	TGTGCCTTTACAGGGGCCGGTAATTCACCCCTCCACTTT	CAFTGAGNSPLHF
TRBV7-2	TRBD2	TRBJ2-7	-	TGTGCCAGCAGCTGGGGGGGGTTAGGAGCCTACGAGCCGTACTTC	CASSWGGLGAYEPYF
TRBV7-2	-	TRBJ1-1	-	TGTGCCAGCAGCCCTACCAGAGAAAACTATGAAGCCACCTTT	CASSPTRENYEATF
TRBV10-2	TRBD1	TRBJ1-2	few	TGCGCCAGCAGTGAGACGACAGGGACTGGTGGCTACACCTTC	CASSETTGTGGYTF
TRBV25-1	-	TRBJ1-2	-	TGTGCCAGCCACTGTGGTGAAGGGGTGGGAGGCTACACCTTC	CASHCGEGVGGYTF
TRBV3-1	TRBD2	TRBJ2-1	-	TGTGCCAGCAGCCTAAGAGGAGCGGGGGGGAGTGAGCAGTTCTTC	CASSLRGAGGSEQFF
TRBV2	-	TRBJ1-2	once	TGTGCCAGCAGTGCCTCGGTGGGCGGCTACACCTTC	CASSASVGGYTF
TRBV7-3	-	TRBJ1-3	-	TGTGCCAGCAGCTCTAGCGGGGCGGGAAACACCATATATTTT	CASSSSGAGNTIYF
TRBV10-3	-	TRBJ1-5	-	TGTGCCATCAGTGACCCACCGGACTATGGCCAGACCTTCGGTTTT	CAISDPPDYGQTFGF
TRBV7-9	-	TRBJ2-2	-	TGCGCCAGCAGCAGAGGACAGTCCCCAGAGACCCAGGACGAGCTGTTTTTT	CASSRGQSPETQDELFF